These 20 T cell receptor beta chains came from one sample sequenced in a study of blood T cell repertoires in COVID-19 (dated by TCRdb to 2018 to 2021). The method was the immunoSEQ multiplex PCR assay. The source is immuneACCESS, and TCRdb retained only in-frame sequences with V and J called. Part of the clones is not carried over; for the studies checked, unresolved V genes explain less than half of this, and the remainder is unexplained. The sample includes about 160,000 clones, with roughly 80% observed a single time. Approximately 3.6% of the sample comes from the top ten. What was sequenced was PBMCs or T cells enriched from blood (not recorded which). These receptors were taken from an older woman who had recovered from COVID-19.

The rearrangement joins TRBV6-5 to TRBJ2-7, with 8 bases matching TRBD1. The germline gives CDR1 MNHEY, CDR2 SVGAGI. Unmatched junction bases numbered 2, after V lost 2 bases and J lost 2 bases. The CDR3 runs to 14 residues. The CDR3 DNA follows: TGTGCCAGCAGTTACAGGACAGGGACCTACGAGCAGTACTTC. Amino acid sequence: CASSYRTGTYEQYF.

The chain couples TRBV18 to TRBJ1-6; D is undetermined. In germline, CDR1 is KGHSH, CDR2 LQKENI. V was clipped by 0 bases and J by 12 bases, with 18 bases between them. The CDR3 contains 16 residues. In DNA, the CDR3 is TGTGCCAGCTCACCACCGGAAGTTGCAGGATGGCAACCCCTCCACTTT. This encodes CASSPPEVAGWQPLHF.

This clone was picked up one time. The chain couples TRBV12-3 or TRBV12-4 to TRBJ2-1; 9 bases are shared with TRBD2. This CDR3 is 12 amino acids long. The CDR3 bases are TGTAATGCGGCTAGCGGGGAAGGTGAGCAGTTCTTC. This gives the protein CNAASGEGEQFF.

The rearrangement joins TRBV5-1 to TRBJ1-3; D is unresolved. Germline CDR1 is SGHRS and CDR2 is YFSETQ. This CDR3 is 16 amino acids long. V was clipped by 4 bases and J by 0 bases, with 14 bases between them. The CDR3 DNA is TGCGCCAGCAGCCTCTCGAGGGCCGGCTCTGGAAACACCATATATTTT. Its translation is CASSLSRAGSGNTIYF.

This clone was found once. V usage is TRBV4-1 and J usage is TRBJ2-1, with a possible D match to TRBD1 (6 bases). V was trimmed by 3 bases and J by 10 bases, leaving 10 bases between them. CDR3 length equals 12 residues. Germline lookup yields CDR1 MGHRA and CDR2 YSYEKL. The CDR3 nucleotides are TGCGCCAGCAGCCAGGGTAGGGGGGAGCAGTTCTTC. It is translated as CASSQGRGEQFF.

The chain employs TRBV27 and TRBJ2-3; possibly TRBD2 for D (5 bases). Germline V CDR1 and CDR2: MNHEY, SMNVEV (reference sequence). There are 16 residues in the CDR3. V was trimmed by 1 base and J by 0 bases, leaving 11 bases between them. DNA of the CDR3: TGTGCCAGCAGTTTATTTGGGGAGACTAGCACAGATACGCAGTATTTT. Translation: CASSLFGETSTDTQYF.

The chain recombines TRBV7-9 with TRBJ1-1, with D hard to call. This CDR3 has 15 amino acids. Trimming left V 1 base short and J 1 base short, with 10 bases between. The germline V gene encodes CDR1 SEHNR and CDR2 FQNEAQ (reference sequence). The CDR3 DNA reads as TGTGCCAGCAGCTTAGGAACGACTCCGAACACTGAAGCTTTCTTT. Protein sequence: CASSLGTTPNTEAFF.

This CDR3 is CASSQSINYSNQPQHF. The CDR3 bases are TGTGCCAGCAGCCAGAGTATCAATTATAGCAATCAGCCCCAGCATTTT. The J gene is TRBJ1-5, the V gene TRBV7-8; D call uncertain. Germline V gene lookup returns CDR1 SGHVS and CDR2 FQNEAQ. CDR3 length equals 16 residues. V was shortened by 5 bases and J by 0 bases, with 14 bases between the two germline ends.

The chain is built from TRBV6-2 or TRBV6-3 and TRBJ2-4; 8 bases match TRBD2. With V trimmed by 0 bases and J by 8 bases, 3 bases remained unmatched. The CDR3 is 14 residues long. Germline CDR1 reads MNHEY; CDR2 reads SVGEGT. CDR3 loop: CASSYSGTRHIQYF. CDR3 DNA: TGTGCCAGCAGTTACTCCGGGACTAGACACATTCAGTACTTC.

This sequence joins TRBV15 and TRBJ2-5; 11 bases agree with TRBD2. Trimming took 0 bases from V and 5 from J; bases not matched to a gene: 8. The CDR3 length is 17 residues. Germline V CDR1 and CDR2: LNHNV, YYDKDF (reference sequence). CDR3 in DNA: TGTGCCACCAGCAGAGAGTTAGCGGGGGGGCTCAGGGAGACCCAGTACTTC. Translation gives CATSRELAGGLRETQYF. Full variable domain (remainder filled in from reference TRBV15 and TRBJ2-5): DAMVIQNPRYQVTQFGKPVTLSCSQTLNHNVMYWYQQKSSQAPKLLFHYYDKDFNNEADTPDNFQSRRPNTSFCFLDIRSPGLGDTAMYLCATSRELAGGLRETQYFGPGTRLLVL.

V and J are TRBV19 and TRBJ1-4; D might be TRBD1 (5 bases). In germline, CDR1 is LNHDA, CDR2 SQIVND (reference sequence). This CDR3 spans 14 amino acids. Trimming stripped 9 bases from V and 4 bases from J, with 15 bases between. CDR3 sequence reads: CASPSGLINEKLFF. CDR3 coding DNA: TGTGCCAGCCCCTCGGGACTGATTAATGAAAAACTGTTTTTT.

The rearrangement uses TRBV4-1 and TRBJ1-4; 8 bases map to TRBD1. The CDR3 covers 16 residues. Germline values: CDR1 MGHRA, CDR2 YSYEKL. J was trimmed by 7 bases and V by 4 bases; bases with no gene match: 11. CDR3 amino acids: CASSPSPDRVGEKLFF. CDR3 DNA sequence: TGCGCCAGCAGCCCCAGTCCGGACAGGGTGGGTGAAAAACTGTTTTTT.

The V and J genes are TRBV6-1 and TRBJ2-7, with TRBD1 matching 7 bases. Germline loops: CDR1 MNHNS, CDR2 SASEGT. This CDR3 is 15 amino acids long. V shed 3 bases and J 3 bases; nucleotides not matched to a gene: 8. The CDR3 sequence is CASSDEGGFFYEQYF. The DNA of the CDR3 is TGTGCCAGCAGTGACGAAGGGGGCTTTTTCTACGAGCAGTACTTC.

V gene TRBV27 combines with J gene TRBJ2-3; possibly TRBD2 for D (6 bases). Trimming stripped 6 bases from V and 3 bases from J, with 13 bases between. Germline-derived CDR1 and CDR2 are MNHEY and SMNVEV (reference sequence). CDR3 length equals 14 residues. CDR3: CASRTTRATDTQYF. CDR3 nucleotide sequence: TGTGCCAGCAGAACGACTAGAGCGACAGATACGCAGTATTTT.

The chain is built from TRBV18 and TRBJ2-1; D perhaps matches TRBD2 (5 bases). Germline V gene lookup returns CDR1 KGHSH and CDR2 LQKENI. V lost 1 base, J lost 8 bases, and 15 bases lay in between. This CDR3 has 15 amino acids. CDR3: CASSPRGLQVDEQFF. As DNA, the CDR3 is TGTGCCAGCTCACCACGCGGACTGCAGGTGGATGAGCAGTTCTTC.

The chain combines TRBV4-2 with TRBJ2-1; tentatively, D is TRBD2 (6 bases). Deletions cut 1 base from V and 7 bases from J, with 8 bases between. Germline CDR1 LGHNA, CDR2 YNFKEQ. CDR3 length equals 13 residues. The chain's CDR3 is CASSQGAGNEQFF. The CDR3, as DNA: TGTGCCAGCAGCCAAGGCGCGGGAAATGAGCAGTTCTTC.

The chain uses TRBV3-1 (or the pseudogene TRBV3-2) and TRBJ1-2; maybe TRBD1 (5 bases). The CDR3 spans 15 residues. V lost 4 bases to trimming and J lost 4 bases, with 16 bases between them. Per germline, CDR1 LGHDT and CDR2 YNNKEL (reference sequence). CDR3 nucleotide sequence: TGTGCCAGCAGCCTACAGGAGGGAGTGGGCTATGGCTACACCTTC. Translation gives CASSLQEGVGYGYTF.

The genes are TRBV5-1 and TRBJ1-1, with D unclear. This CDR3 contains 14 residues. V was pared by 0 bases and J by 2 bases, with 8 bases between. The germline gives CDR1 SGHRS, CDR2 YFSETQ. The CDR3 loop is CASSLDGVNTEAFF. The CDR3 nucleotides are TGCGCCAGCAGCTTGGACGGGGTAAACACTGAAGCTTTCTTT.

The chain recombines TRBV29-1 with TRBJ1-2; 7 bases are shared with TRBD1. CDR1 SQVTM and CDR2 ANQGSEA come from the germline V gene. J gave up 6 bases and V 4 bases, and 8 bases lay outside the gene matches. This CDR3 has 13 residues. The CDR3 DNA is TGCAGCGTTGGCCCCAGGGGGGCCGATGGCTACACCTTC. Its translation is CSVGPRGADGYTF.

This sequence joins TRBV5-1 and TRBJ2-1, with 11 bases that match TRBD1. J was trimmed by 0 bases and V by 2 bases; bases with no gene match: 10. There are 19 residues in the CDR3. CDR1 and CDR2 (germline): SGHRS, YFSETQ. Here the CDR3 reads CASSLRTGGLVGSYNEQFF. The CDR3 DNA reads TGCGCCAGCAGCTTAAGGACAGGGGGCCTCGTGGGCTCCTACAATGAGCAGTTCTTC.